These T cell receptor beta chains were read from a single sample in a study of resident and recirculating memory T cells in vitiligo. The assay was immunoSEQ multiplex PCR, and TCRdb's table has in-frame clones only and misses some. The table lists tens of thousands of clones, around 90% of them singletons. Sequencing used blood. The origin of the receptors is a male donor with vitiligo. Each CDR3 is given with its conserved first and last residue. Each record gives: V gene, J gene, clone size, CDR3 protein. Not all rows give a size; the values are once, few, many and, for expanded clones, a class.

>TRBV6-1|TRBJ2-2|once
CASSGTGGLWTGELFF
>TRBV27|TRBJ2-7|NA
CASSSVLSGYEQYF
>TRBV7-2|TRBJ2-2|NA
CASSPSRGIGELFF
>TRBV28|TRBJ1-4|NA
CASTMGGEKLFF
>TRBV5-1|TRBJ1-1|NA
CASSNHRDGTIEAFF
>TRBV7-9|TRBJ2-3|NA
CASSPSLADTDTQYF
>TRBV11-2|TRBJ1-2|NA
CASSLGGGGYGYTF
>TRBV7-2|TRBJ2-7|NA
CASSFGRGTYEQYF
>TRBV27|TRBJ2-2|NA
CATERTPLTGELFF
>TRBV19|TRBJ1-1|NA
CASSPTDRGNTEAFF
>TRBV6-5|TRBJ1-4|NA
CASSYGTGGEKLFF
>TRBV27|TRBJ2-7|NA
CASSQPGLFLYEQYF
>TRBV11-2|TRBJ2-2|NA
CASSSSGVLLNTGELFF
>TRBV7-2|TRBJ2-2|NA
CASSLKLPGTGELFF
>TRBV9|TRBJ2-7|NA
CASSPSGLRSSSYEQYF
>TRBV9|TRBJ2-7|NA
CASSVALQGPYEQYF
>TRBV28|TRBJ2-7|NA
CASSFGQGSYEQYF
>TRBV9|TRBJ2-3|NA
CASSVIDYTDTQYF
>TRBV27|TRBJ2-7|NA
CASSPLGLAGASYEQYF
>TRBV28|TRBJ2-7|NA
CASSLTGRVDEQYF
>TRBV5-1|TRBJ1-1|NA
CASSQGREGTEAFF
>TRBV5-6|TRBJ1-5|NA
CASSLATGRSNQPQHF
>TRBV7-9|TRBJ1-2|NA
CASSLAYRDTDYGYTF
>TRBV27|TRBJ1-2|NA
CASRDGGGSNYGYTF
>TRBV5-1|TRBJ1-1|NA
CASSRGQQNTEAFF
>TRBV7-3|TRBJ1-2|NA
CASSLGGDSNYGYTF
>TRBV9|TRBJ1-1|few
CASSVTPNTEAFF
>TRBV11-2|TRBJ2-4|NA
CASSLVVGGRKNIQYF
>TRBV6-5|TRBJ2-7|NA
CASSYNWVGDEQYF
>TRBV5-1|TRBJ2-3|NA
CASSSGQGLDTQYF
>TRBV6-5|TRBJ2-7|NA
CASSPLRGQGSEQYF
>TRBV27|TRBJ2-7|NA
CASSLGTPYEQYF
>TRBV27|TRBJ2-7|NA
CASTGVTSGSSYEQYF
>TRBV10-3|TRBJ1-3|NA
CAISDLLQGPGNTIYF
>TRBV28|TRBJ2-1|NA
CASSLQGFLYNEQFF
>TRBV7-8|TRBJ2-7|NA
CASSLQQGNNEQYF
>TRBV11-1|TRBJ1-2|NA
CASSSRTGGRYGYTF